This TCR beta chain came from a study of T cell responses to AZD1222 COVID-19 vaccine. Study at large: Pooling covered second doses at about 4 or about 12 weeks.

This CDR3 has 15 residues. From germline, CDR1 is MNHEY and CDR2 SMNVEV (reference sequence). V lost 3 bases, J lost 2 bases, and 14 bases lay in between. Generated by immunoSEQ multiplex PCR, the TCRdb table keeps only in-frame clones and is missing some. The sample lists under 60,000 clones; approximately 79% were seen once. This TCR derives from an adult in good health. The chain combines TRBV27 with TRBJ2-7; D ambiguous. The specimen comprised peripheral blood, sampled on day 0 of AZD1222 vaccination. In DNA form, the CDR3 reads TGTGCCAGCAGTTTTGGTGCCCAACTCCCCTACGAGCAGTACTTC. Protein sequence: CASSFGAQLPYEQYF.